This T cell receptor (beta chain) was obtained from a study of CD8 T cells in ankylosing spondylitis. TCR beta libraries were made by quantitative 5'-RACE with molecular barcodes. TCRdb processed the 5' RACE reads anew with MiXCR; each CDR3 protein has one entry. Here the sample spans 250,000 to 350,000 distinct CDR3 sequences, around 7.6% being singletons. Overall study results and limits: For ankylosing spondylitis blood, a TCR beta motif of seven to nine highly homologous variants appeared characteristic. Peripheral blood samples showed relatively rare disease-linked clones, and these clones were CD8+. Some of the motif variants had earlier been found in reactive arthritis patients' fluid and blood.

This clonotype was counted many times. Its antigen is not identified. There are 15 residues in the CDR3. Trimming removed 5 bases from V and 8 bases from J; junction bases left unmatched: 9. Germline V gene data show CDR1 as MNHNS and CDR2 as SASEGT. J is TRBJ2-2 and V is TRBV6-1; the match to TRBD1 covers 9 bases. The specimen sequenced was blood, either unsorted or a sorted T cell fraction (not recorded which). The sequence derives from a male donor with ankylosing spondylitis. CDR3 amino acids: CASSTYRGRRGELFF. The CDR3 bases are TGTGCCAGCAGTACCTACAGGGGGCGAAGGGGGGAGCTGTTTTTT.